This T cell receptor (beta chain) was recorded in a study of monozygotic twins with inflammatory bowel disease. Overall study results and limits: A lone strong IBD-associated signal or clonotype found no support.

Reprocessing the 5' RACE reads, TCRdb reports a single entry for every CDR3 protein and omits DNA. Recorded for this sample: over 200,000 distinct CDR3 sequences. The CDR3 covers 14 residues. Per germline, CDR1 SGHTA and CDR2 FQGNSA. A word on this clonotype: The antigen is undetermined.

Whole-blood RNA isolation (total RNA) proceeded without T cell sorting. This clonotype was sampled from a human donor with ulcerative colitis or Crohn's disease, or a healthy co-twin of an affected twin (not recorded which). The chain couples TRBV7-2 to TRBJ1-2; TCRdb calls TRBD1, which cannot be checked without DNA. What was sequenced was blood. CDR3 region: CASSSTGIYYGYTF.